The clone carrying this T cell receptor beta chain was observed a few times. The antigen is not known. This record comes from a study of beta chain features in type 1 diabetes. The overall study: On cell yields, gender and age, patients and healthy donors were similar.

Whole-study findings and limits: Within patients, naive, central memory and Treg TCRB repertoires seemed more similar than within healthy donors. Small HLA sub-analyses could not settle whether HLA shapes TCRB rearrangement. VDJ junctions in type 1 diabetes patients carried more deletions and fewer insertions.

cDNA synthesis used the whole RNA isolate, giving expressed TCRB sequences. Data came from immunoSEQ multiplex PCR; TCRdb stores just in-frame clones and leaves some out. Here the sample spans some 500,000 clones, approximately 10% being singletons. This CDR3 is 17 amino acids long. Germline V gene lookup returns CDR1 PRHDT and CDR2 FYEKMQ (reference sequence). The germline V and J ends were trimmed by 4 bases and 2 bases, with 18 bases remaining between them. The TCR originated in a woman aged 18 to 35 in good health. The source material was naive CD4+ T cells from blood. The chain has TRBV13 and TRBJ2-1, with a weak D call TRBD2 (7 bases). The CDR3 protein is CASSSSRSGTTYNEQFF. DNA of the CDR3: TGTGCCAGCAGCTCATCTCGGAGCGGGACAACCTACAATGAGCAGTTCTTC.